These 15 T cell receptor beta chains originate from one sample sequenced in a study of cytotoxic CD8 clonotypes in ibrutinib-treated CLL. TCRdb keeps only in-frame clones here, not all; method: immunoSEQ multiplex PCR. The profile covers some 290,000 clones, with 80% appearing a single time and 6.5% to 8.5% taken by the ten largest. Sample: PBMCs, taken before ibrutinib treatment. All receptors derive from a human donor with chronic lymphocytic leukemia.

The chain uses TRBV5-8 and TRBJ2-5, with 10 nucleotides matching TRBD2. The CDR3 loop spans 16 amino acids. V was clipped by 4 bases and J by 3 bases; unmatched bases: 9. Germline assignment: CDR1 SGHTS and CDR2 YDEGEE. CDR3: CASSKGLARQEETQYF. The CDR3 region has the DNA TGTGCCAGCAGCAAGGGACTAGCGCGCCAGGAAGAGACCCAGTACTTC. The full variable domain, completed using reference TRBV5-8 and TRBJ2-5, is EAGVTQSPTHLIKTRGQQATLRCSPISGHTSVYWYQQALGLGLQFLLWYDEGEERNRGNFPPRFSGRQFPNYSSELNVNALELEDSALYLCASSKGLARQEETQYFGPGTRLLVL.

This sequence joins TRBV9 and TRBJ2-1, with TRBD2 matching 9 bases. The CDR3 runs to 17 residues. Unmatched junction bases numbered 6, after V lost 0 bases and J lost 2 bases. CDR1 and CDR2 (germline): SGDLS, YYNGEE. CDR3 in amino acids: CASSVGLREGTYNEQFF. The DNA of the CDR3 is TGTGCCAGCAGCGTAGGGTTGCGGGAGGGCACCTACAATGAGCAGTTCTTC.

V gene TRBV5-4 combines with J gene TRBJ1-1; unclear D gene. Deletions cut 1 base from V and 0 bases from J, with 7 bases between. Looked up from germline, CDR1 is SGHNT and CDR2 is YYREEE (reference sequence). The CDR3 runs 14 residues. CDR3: CASSLKVMNTEAFF. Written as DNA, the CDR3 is TGTGCCAGCAGCTTGAAAGTGATGAACACTGAAGCTTTCTTT.

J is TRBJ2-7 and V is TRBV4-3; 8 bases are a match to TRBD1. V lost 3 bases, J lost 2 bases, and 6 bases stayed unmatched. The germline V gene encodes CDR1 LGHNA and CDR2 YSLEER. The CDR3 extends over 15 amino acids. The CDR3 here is CASSQGQDGTYEQYF. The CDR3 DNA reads TGCGCCAGCAGCCAGGGACAGGATGGCACCTACGAGCAGTACTTC.

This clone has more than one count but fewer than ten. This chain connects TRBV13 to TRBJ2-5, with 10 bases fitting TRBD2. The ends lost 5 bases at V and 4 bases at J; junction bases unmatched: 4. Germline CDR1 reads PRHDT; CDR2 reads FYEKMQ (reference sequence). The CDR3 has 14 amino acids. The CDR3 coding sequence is TGTGCCAGCAGCCTGCGACTAGCGGGAGAGACCCAGTACTTC. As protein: CASSLRLAGETQYF.

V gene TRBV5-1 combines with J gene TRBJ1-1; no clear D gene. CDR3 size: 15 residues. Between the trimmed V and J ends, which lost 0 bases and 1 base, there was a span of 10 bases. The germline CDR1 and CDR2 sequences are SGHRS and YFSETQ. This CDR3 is CASSLEVRQNTEAFF. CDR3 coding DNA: TGCGCCAGCAGCTTGGAGGTAAGGCAGAACACTGAAGCTTTCTTT.

The CDR3 sequence is CASSFPGLAWYEQFF. The CDR3, as DNA: TGTGCCAGCAGCTTCCCGGGACTAGCGTGGTATGAGCAGTTCTTC. The chain has TRBV7-2 and TRBJ2-1, with TRBD2 matching over 10 bases. Germline CDR1 is SGHTA and CDR2 is FQGNSA. The CDR3 is 15 amino acids. The ends lost 3 bases at V and 8 bases at J; junction bases unmatched: 7.

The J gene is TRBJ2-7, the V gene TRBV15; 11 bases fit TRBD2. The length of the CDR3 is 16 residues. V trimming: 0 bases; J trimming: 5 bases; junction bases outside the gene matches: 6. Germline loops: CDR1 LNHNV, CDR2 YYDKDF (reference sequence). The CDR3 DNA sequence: TGTGCCACCAGCAGAGATCCGGGACTAGCGGCAAACGAGCAGTACTTC. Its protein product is CATSRDPGLAANEQYF. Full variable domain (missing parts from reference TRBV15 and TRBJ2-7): DAMVIQNPRYQVTQFGKPVTLSCSQTLNHNVMYWYQQKSSQAPKLLFHYYDKDFNNEADTPDNFQSRRPNTSFCFLDIRSPGLGDTAMYLCATSRDPGLAANEQYFGPGTRLTVT.

The CDR3 DNA reads as TGTGCCTGGAGTGTAAGGGGGTTTAACGAAAAACTGTTTTTT. Its translation: CAWSVRGFNEKLFF. The chain has TRBV30 and TRBJ1-4; perhaps TRBD1 as D (6 bases). Germline CDR1 and CDR2: GTSNPN and SVGIG (reference sequence). The length of the CDR3 is 14 residues. With 0 bases removed from V and 8 bases from J, the gap between germline ends came to 13 bases.

The CDR3 nucleotides are TGTGCCAGCAGTTTCGACAGGGGAGAGGGAATTCACTTTGGCTACACCTTC. Residues: CASSFDRGEGIHFGYTF. The chain combines TRBV27 with TRBJ1-2; 8 nucleotides line up with TRBD1. The CDR3 spans 17 residues. The germline V gene encodes CDR1 MNHEY and CDR2 SMNVEV (reference sequence). J gave up 7 bases and V 3 bases, and 16 bases lay outside the gene matches.

The CDR3 loop is CATPGQSNEKLFF. CDR3 nucleotides: TGTGCCACACCGGGACAGTCCAATGAAAAACTGTTTTTT. V is TRBV15 and J is TRBJ1-4; 7 nucleotides line up with TRBD1. In germline, CDR1 is LNHNV, CDR2 YYDKDF (reference sequence). J lost 5 bases, V lost 9 bases, and 6 bases had no gene match. This CDR3 contains 13 residues.

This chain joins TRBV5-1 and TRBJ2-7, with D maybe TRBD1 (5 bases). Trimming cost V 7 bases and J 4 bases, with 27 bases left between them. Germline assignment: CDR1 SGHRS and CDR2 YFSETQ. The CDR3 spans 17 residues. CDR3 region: CASVQTTGANRIYEQYF. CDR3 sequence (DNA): TGCGCCAGCGTCCAAACCACAGGCGCGAACAGGATTTACGAGCAGTACTTC.

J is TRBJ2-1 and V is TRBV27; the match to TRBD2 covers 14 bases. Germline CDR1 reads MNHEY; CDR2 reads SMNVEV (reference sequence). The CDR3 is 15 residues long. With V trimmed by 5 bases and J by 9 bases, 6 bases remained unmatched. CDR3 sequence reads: CASSLGLAGDGEQFF. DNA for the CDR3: TGTGCCAGCAGTCTGGGACTAGCGGGAGATGGTGAGCAGTTCTTC.

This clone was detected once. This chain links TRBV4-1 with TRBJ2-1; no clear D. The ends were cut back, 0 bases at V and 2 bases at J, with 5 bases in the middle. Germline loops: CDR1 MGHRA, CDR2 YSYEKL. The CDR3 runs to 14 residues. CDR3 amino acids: CASSQDSTYNEQFF. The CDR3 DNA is TGCGCCAGCAGCCAAGACTCAACCTACAATGAGCAGTTCTTC.

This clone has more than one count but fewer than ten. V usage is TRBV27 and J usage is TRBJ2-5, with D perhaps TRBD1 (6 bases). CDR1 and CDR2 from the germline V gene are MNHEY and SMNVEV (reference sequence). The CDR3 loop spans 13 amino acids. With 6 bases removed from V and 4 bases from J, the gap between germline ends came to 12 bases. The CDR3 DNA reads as TGTGCCAGCAGCCCGGAAGGGGGAGAGACCCAGTACTTC. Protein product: CASSPEGGETQYF.